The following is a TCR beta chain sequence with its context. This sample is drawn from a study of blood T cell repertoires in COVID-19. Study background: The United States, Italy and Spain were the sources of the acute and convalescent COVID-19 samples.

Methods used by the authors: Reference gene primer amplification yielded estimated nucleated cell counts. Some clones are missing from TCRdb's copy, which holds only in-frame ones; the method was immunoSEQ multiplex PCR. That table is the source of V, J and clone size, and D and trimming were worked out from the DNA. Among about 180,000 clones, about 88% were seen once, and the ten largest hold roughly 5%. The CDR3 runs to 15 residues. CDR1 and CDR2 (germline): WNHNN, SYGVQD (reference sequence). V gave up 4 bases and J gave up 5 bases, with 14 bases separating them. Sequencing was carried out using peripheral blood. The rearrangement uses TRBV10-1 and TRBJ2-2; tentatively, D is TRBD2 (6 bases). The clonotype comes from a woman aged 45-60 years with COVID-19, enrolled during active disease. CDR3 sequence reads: CASSVGGVGTGELFF. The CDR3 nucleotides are TGCGCCAGCAGTGTTGGCGGGGTAGGAACCGGGGAGCTGTTTTTT.